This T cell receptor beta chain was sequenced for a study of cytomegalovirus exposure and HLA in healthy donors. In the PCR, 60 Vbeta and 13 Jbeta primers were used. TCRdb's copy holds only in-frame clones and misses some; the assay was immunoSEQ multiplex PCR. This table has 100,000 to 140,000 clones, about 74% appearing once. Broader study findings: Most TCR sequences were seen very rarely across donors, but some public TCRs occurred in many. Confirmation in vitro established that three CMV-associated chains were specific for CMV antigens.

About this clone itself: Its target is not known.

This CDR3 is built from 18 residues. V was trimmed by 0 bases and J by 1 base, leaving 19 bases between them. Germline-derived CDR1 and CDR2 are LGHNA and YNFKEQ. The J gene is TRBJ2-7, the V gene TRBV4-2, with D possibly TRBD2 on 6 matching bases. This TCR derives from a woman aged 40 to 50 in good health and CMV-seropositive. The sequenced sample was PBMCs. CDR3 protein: CASSQDAHLSGDSYEQYF. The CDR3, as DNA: TGTGCCAGCAGCCAAGATGCTCATTTATCGGGGGATTCCTACGAGCAGTACTTC.